This T cell receptor beta chain was found in a study of cytomegalovirus exposure and HLA in healthy donors. In the study overall: Early released data had roughly 81 million unique TCRs, all coming from HLA-typed donors. Study-level results: Sequencing likely caused a cluster of highly shared sequence variants. Previously analyzed data showed that most TCR beta V segments were productive at a frequency of about 90% or about 30%.

CDR3 length: 14 residues. The germline V and J ends were trimmed by 6 bases and 1 base, with 10 bases remaining between them. Germline V gives CDR1 MGHDK, CDR2 SYGVNS. Donors had nominal health at sampling but likely had unrecorded immune exposures. The PCR ran on 60 Vbeta and 13 Jbeta primers. Sequenced by immunoSEQ multiplex PCR; TCRdb stores in-frame clones only, minus some. The sample yields fewer than 250,000 clones, around 75% seen once. A word on this clone: Its specificity is not known.

This clonotype was obtained from a woman aged 50 to 60 in good health and CMV-seronegative. Sequencing was performed on PBMCs. The chain links TRBV25-1 to TRBJ2-1, with D possibly being TRBD1 (5 bases). CDR3 DNA sequence: TGTGCCAGCAGGGTACCAGGGTCCTACAATGAGCAGTTCTTC. Translation gives CASRVPGSYNEQFF.